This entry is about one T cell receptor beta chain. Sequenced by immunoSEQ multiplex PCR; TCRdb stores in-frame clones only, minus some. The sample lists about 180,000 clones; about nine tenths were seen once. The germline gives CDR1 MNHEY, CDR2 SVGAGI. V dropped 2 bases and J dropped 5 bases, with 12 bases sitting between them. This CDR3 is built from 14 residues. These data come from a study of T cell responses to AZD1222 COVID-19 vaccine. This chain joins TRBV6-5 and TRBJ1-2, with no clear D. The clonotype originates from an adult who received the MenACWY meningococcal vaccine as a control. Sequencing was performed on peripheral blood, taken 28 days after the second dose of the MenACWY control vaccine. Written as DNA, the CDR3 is TGTGCCAGCAGTTACCGAGAGGGCGAATATGGCTACACCTTC. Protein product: CASSYREGEYGYTF.